These 21 T cell receptor beta chains share one sample of origin, sequenced in a study of vaccination effects on CD4 cells after COVID-19. After expansion with viral peptide pools in the ViraFEST assay, antigen-specific CD4+ T cells were sequenced. Once cultured for 9 to 11 days, the cells underwent separation to obtain CD4+ T cells. Each participant was given two doses of one vaccine (BNT162b2 or mRNA-1273). Produced via immunoSEQ multiplex PCR; TCRdb's table is partial and in-frame only. The sample carries some 50,000 clones, around 70% recorded once. Their cognate antigens are unknown. The sample was CD4+ T cells from PBMCs cultured with HCoV-OC43 spike peptides, taken after COVID-19 vaccination. Subset here: HCoV-OC43 spike overlapping peptide pool stimulation. The origin of the receptors is a human donor who received a COVID-19 vaccine.

This chain connects TRBV5-1 to TRBJ1-6, with unresolved D. V dropped 0 bases and J dropped 3 bases, with 7 bases sitting between them. Germline V gene data show CDR1 as SGHRS and CDR2 as YFSETQ. The CDR3 consists of 15 residues. The CDR3 coding sequence is TGCGCCAGCAGCTTGGACGGGTACTATAATTCACCCCTCCACTTT. As protein: CASSLDGYYNSPLHF.

V and J are TRBV10-3 and TRBJ2-7, with no clear D. The V gene lost 0 bases and the J gene lost 2 bases, with 2 bases spanning the gap. This CDR3 has 12 amino acids. Germline V gives CDR1 ENHRY, CDR2 SYGVKD. CDR3 sequence: CAISESTYEQYF. CDR3 bases: TGTGCCATCAGTGAGTCGACCTACGAGCAGTACTTC.

This clone occurred a few times. The CDR3, as DNA: TGCGCCAGCAGCTATCAGGGGGACGGCTACACCTTC. This sequence encodes CASSYQGDGYTF. This sequence joins TRBV5-1 and TRBJ1-2; 7 nucleotides match TRBD1. The germline gives CDR1 SGHRS, CDR2 YFSETQ. The junction had 4 bases not matched to a gene; V was cut back by 3 bases and J by 8 bases. The CDR3 is made up of 12 amino acids.

This clone was detected a few times. The gene calls are TRBV6-6 and TRBJ1-5; TRBD1 agrees at 8 bases. The CDR3 runs to 16 residues. Germline V gene sequence: CDR1 MNHNY, CDR2 SVGAGI (reference sequence). The V segment lost 6 bases and the J segment 5 bases; nucleotides outside the gene matches: 12. DNA of the CDR3: TGTGCCAGCAGCACGACCGGGACAGGCGCATATCAGCCCCAGCATTTT. Translated: CASSTTGTGAYQPQHF.

The V gene is TRBV6-5, the J gene TRBJ2-4, with 11 bases that match TRBD2. J lost 3 bases, V lost 6 bases, and 4 bases had no gene match. Germline V gene lookup returns CDR1 MNHEY and CDR2 SVGAGI. This CDR3 has 15 residues. CDR3 protein: CASRGLAGHKNIQYF. The CDR3 bases are TGTGCCAGCAGAGGACTAGCGGGCCACAAAAACATTCAGTACTTC.

The genes are TRBV5-1 and TRBJ2-7; 12 positions match TRBD1. CDR1 SGHRS and CDR2 YFSETQ come from the germline V gene. The CDR3 is 16 amino acids. V trimming: 1 base; J trimming: 3 bases; junction bases outside the gene matches: 5. The CDR3 loop reads CASSLWGQGANYEQYF. The CDR3 DNA follows: TGCGCCAGCAGCTTGTGGGGACAGGGGGCTAACTACGAGCAGTACTTC. The full variable domain, its missing parts supplied by reference TRBV5-1 and TRBJ2-7, is KAGVTQTPRYLIKTRGQQVTLSCSPISGHRSVSWYQQTPGQGLQFLFEYFSETQRNKGNFPGRFSGRQFSNSRSEMNVSTLELGDSALYLCASSLWGQGANYEQYFGPGTRLTVT.

CDR3 in amino acids: CASSFTTGGRTDTQYF. CDR3 sequence (DNA): TGTGCCAGCAGCTTCACAACGGGAGGGCGGACAGATACGCAGTATTTT. V usage is TRBV9 and J usage is TRBJ2-3; 8 positions match TRBD2. From germline, CDR1 is SGDLS and CDR2 YYNGEE. J was trimmed by 3 bases and V by 4 bases; bases with no gene match: 10. The CDR3 has 16 residues.

This chain connects TRBV5-5 to TRBJ2-3, with D possibly matching TRBD2 (6 bases). V shed 3 bases and J shed 0 bases, with 14 bases lying between them. Germline V CDR1 and CDR2: SGHKS, YYEKEE (reference sequence). The CDR3 has 16 residues. The CDR3 DNA reads as TGTGCCAGCAGCTATCTTGAGGGGACTAGCACAGATACGCAGTATTTT. This gives the protein CASSYLEGTSTDTQYF.

This clone appeared a single time. The chain links TRBV19 to TRBJ2-5, with D perhaps TRBD1 (5 bases). The CDR3 covers 15 residues. V shed 4 bases and J shed 5 bases, with 17 bases lying between them. Germline V gene sequence: CDR1 LNHDA, CDR2 SQIVND (reference sequence). CDR3 amino acids: CASSRDPWGLETQYF. CDR3 DNA sequence: TGTGCCAGTAGTAGAGATCCTTGGGGCCTTGAGACCCAGTACTTC.

The chain couples TRBV7-9 to TRBJ1-2; D remains unclear. Trimming shortened V by 5 bases and J by 1 base, and 14 bases separated the two germline ends. This CDR3 spans 15 amino acids. Looked up from germline, CDR1 is SEHNR and CDR2 is FQNEAQ (reference sequence). CDR3 protein: CASSHDTVYNYGYTF. The CDR3 DNA sequence: TGTGCCAGCAGCCACGACACGGTCTATAACTATGGCTACACCTTC.

This sequence joins TRBV27 and TRBJ1-1; 7 positions agree with TRBD1. CDR1 and CDR2 (germline): MNHEY, SMNVEV (reference sequence). This CDR3 is 13 amino acids long. With V trimmed by 3 bases and J by 5 bases, 3 bases remained unmatched. CDR3 sequence: CASSLTGRTEAFF. Written as DNA, the CDR3 is TGTGCCAGCAGTTTGACAGGGAGGACTGAAGCTTTCTTT.

The chain joins TRBV5-3 to TRBJ2-7, with 7 positions matching TRBD1. Being an ORF, TRBV5-3 has a function that is uncertain. After removal of 4 bases from V and 4 bases from J, the junction contained 5 bases not matched to a gene. This CDR3 has 13 amino acids. The CDR3 spells CARSPGQEYEQYF. The CDR3 nucleotides read TGTGCCAGAAGCCCCGGACAGGAGTACGAGCAGTACTTC.

The chain joins TRBV18 to TRBJ2-1; D not certain. This CDR3 is built from 14 residues. V shed 2 bases and J shed 0 bases, with 5 bases lying between them. Per the germline V gene, CDR1 is KGHSH and CDR2 is LQKENI. CDR3 protein: CASSPTSSYNEQFF. The CDR3 DNA follows: TGTGCCAGCTCACCAACGAGCTCCTACAATGAGCAGTTCTTC.

V is TRBV19 and J is TRBJ1-5; D gene unclear. This CDR3 region has 13 residues. V gave up 7 bases and J gave up 1 base, with 8 bases separating them. Germline V gene data show CDR1 as LNHDA and CDR2 as SQIVND (reference sequence). The CDR3 is CASKEFSNQPQHF. The CDR3 bases are TGTGCCAGTAAGGAGTTCAGCAATCAGCCCCAGCATTTT.

The chain employs TRBV2 and TRBJ2-6, with a weak D call TRBD1 (6 bases). CDR1 and CDR2 (germline): SNHLY, FYNNEI. V was trimmed by 6 bases and J by 0 bases, leaving 12 bases between them. The CDR3 covers 16 residues. The CDR3: CASRYGTSSGANVLTF. DNA of the CDR3: TGTGCCAGCAGGTACGGGACAAGCTCTGGGGCCAACGTCCTGACTTTC.

This clone was observed a few times. The rearrangement uses TRBV7-9 and TRBJ2-1, with 8 positions matching TRBD1. V lost 9 bases, J lost 6 bases, and 13 bases stayed unmatched. Germline V gene sequence: CDR1 SEHNR, CDR2 FQNEAQ (reference sequence). The CDR3 is made up of 15 amino acids. CDR3 in amino acids: CAREGTGNLANEQFF. The CDR3 bases are TGTGCCAGGGAAGGGACAGGCAATTTGGCCAATGAGCAGTTCTTC.

This chain links TRBV3-1 (or the pseudogene TRBV3-2) with TRBJ2-3; D might be TRBD2 (5 bases). The CDR3 is 14 amino acids. The ends were cut back, 1 base at V and 4 bases at J, with 9 bases in the middle. The germline CDR1 and CDR2 sequences are LGHDT and YNNKEL (reference sequence). CDR3 sequence (DNA): TGTGCCAGCAGCCAAGTGGCGGGCGCAGATACGCAGTATTTT. It encodes CASSQVAGADTQYF.

A few counts support this clone. The V gene is TRBV19, the J gene TRBJ1-5, with D hard to call. Per the germline V gene, CDR1 is LNHDA and CDR2 is SQIVND (reference sequence). Deletions cut 1 base from V and 10 bases from J, with 8 bases between. CDR3 length: 12 amino acids. The CDR3 loop is CASSIVDGPQHF. CDR3 DNA sequence: TGTGCCAGTAGTATAGTCGATGGACCCCAGCATTTT.

This sequence joins TRBV9 and TRBJ2-3, with 10 bases matching TRBD2. CDR3 length equals 15 residues. Germline CDR1 and CDR2: SGDLS and YYNGEE. V lost 5 bases, J lost 4 bases, and 7 bases stayed unmatched. The CDR3 loop reads CASRTTLAGADTQYF. In DNA, the CDR3 is TGTGCCAGCAGAACGACGCTAGCGGGAGCAGATACGCAGTATTTT.

The chain employs TRBV5-5 and TRBJ2-1; maybe TRBD2 (6 bases). The CDR3 sequence is 17 residues long. Germline CDR1 reads SGHKS; CDR2 reads YYEKEE (reference sequence). V shed 2 bases and J shed 0 bases, with 15 bases lying between them. The CDR3 spells CASSFSGDSVSYNEQFF. CDR3 nucleotides: TGTGCCAGCAGCTTTTCGGGGGACTCGGTCTCCTACAATGAGCAGTTCTTC.

The gene calls are TRBV7-2 and TRBJ2-3; D not resolved. CDR3 length: 17 residues. Germline CDR1 reads SGHTA; CDR2 reads FQGNSA. Trimming stripped 3 bases from V and 0 bases from J, with 16 bases between. The chain's CDR3 is CASSFTPQTTSTDTQYF. Here the CDR3 DNA reads TGTGCCAGCAGCTTTACCCCTCAGACCACCAGCACAGATACGCAGTATTTT.